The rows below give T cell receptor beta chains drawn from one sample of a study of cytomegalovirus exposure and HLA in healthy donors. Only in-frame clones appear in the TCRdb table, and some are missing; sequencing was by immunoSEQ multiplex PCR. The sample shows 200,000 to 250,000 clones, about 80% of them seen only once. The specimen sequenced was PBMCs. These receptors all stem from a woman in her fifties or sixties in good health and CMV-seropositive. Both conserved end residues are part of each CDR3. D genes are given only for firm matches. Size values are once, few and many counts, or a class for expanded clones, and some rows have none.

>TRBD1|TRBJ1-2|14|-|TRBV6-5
TGTGCCAGCAGGCCTACAGGACAGGGGGCGAGCTACACCTTC
CASRPTGQGASYTF
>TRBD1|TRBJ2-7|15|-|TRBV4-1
TGCGCCAGCAGCCTACGGTGGGACAGCTCCTACGAGCAGTACTTC
CASSLRWDSSYEQYF
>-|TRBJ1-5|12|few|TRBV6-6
TGTGCCAGCACCACACGTTATCAGCCCCAGCATTTT
CASTTRYQPQHF
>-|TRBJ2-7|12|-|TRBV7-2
TGTGCCAGCAGCTTAGTTAGCTACGAGCAGTACTTC
CASSLVSYEQYF
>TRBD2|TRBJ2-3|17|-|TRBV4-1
TGCGCCAGCAGCCAAGACCCGGGACTAGCGATCACAGATACGCAGTATTTT
CASSQDPGLAITDTQYF
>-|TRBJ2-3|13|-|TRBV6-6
TGTGCCAGCAGTCCTCAGGGATTGGATACGCAGTATTTT
CASSPQGLDTQYF
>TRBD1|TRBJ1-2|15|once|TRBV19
TGTGCCAGTAGTATTCCGGGACAGGGGGTCTATGGCTACACCTTC
CASSIPGQGVYGYTF
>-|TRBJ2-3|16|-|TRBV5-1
TGCGCCAGCAGCTTGCAGGGAGGTAAGGTCGCAGATACGCAGTATTTT
CASSLQGGKVADTQYF
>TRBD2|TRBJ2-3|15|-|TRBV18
TGTGCCAGCTCACCCCGGGGGGGAAGCACAGATACGCAGTATTTT
CASSPRGGSTDTQYF
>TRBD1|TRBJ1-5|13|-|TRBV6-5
TGTGCCAGCAGCCGGGACAGTAATCAGCCCCAGCATTTT
CASSRDSNQPQHF
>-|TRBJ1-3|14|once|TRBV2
TGTGCCAGCCAGGCGCCAAGCTCTGGAAACACCATATATTTT
CASQAPSSGNTIYF
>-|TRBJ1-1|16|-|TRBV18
TGTGTCAGCTCACCACCTAGCGGTCCGGGGAACACTGAAGCTTTCTTT
CVSSPPSGPGNTEAFF
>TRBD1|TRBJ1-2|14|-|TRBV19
TGTGCCACCCTAGGGACAGGGAGGACCTATGGCTACACCTTC
CATLGTGRTYGYTF
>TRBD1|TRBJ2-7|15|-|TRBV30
TGTGCCTGGAGGCCTAGACAGGGCGTCTCCTACGAGCAGTACTTC
CAWRPRQGVSYEQYF
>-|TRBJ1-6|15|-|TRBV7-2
TGTGCCAGCAGCCCGTGGGAGGACGGAAATTCACCCCTCCACTTT
CASSPWEDGNSPLHF
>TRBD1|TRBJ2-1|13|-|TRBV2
TGTGCCAGCAGTGTAACAGGGGGCGGTGAGCAGTTCTTC
CASSVTGGGEQFF
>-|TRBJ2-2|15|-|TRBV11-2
TGTGCCAGCAGATGGGGCAGATCGAACACCGGGGAGCTGTTTTTT
CASRWGRSNTGELFF
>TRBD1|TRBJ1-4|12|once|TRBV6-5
TGTGCCAGCAGCCACAGGGGACCACCGTTGTTTTTT
CASSHRGPPLFF
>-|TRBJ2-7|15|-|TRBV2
TGTGCCAGCAGTAAGACTCGGACGGGAGACTACGAGCAGTACTTC
CASSKTRTGDYEQYF
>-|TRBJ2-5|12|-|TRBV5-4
TGTGCCAGCAGCTTGCGGACTGGAGGGCAGTACTTC
CASSLRTGGQYF
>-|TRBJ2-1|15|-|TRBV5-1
TGCGCCAGCAGCTGGGGGGACGGAAGGGACCATGAGCAGTTCTTC
CASSWGDGRDHEQFF
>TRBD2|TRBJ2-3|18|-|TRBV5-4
TGTGCCAGCAGCTTGGGACTAGCGGGGGGGAGGACCACAGATACGCAGTATTTT
CASSLGLAGGRTTDTQYF
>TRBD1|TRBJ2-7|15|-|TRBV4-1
TGCGCCAGCAGCCGTCCCGGGACAGACTCCTACGAGCAGTACTTC
CASSRPGTDSYEQYF
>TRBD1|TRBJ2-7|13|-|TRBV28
TGTGCCACCTCGACAGGGGGATCCTACGAGCAGTACTTC
CATSTGGSYEQYF
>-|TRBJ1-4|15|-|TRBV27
TGTGCCAGCAGCCGGTCCAGTGCAACTAACGAAAAACTGTTTTTT
CASSRSSATNEKLFF
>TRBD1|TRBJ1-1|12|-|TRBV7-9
TGTGCCAGCAGCACCGGGACAGTTGAAGCTTTCTTT
CASSTGTVEAFF
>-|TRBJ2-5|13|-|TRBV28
TGTGCCAGCAGCCGGGAGAGAGGGGAGACCCAGTACTTC
CASSRERGETQYF